This T cell receptor (beta chain) is from a study of OX40 agonist ivuxolimab in advanced cancers. Study overall: Dose-escalation subjects each had hepatocellular carcinoma, melanoma, renal cell or head and neck cancer. Prior checkpoint blockade (anti-PD-1, anti-PD-L1 or anti-CTLA-4) was permitted; approximately 40% had it.

V lost 1 base to trimming and J lost 3 bases, with 1 base between them. The CDR3 has 11 amino acids. The V gene's germline CDR1 is SNHLY and CDR2 FYNNEI. As concerns this clone: Its cognate antigen is unknown.

Sequencing used immunoSEQ multiplex PCR; TCRdb keeps in-frame clones, though not all of them. The profile shows around 39,000 clones, 88% of them singletons. Study results and caveats: Doses of 0.1 to 3.0 mg/kg were accompanied by clonal expansion of CD4+ and CD8+ blood T cells by week 6. On average, CD8+ T cells showed a greater number of expanded clones than CD4+.

The gene calls are TRBV2 and TRBJ2-7; D gene uncertain. The receptor comes from an adult with an advanced solid tumor such as melanoma, head and neck, liver or kidney cancer. The source was CD4+ or CD8+ T cells sorted from blood, collected in a trial of the OX40 agonist ivuxolimab. The CDR3 sequence is CASSEVYEQYF. The CDR3 nucleotides are TGTGCCAGCAGTGAAGTCTACGAGCAGTACTTC.